Following are 17 T cell receptor beta chains from one sample sequenced in a study of identical twins. MiXCR was run by TCRdb on the 5' RACE reads, yielding one entry per CDR3 protein. In the table there are fewer than 250,000 distinct CDR3 sequences, 6% to 8.5% of which are singletons. These data were also filed under a second study, of yellow fever vaccine responses in identical twins.

Source material: CD8+ T cells sorted from blood. The source of these receptors is a woman younger than 35 in good health.

This clonotype was detected only a few times. The J gene is TRBJ2-3, the V gene TRBV7-9, with D perhaps TRBD1 or TRBD2 (5 bases each). V was cut by 5 bases and J by 1 base, with 13 bases left in between. The CDR3 covers 15 residues. CDR1 is SEHNR and CDR2 is FQNEAQ in the germline V gene (reference sequence). CDR3 sequence: CASSAGWDGTDTQYF. The CDR3 coding sequence is TGTGCCAGCAGCGCCGGGTGGGACGGCACAGATACGCAGTATTTT.

This clonotype was counted a few times. The V call is TRBV20-1, the J call TRBJ2-6; 8 bases map to TRBD2. V was pared by 5 bases and J by 1 base, with 10 bases of the junction left unmatched. The CDR3 consists of 17 residues. Germline V gene data show CDR1 as DFQATT and CDR2 as SNEGSKA (reference sequence). CDR3 in amino acids: CSALPLPGGSGANVLTF. The CDR3 DNA reads as TGCAGTGCTCTACCCCTACCGGGGGGGTCTGGGGCCAACGTCCTGACTTTC.

The rearrangement joins TRBV2 to TRBJ2-1; a weak D match, TRBD2 (5 bases). V lost 3 bases to trimming and J lost 6 bases, with 12 bases between them. This CDR3 contains 14 residues. The V gene's germline CDR1 is SNHLY and CDR2 FYNNEI. CDR3 sequence (DNA): TGTGCCAGCAGTGAGCTTGCGGGTCTCAATGAGCAGTTCTTC. Its protein is CASSELAGLNEQFF.

This rearrangement joins TRBV12-5 to TRBJ2-1; the match to TRBD1 covers 7 bases. Per germline, CDR1 LGHNT and CDR2 FRNRAP. The V gene end was trimmed by 6 bases and the J gene end by 7 bases; junction bases not matched to a gene: 9. The CDR3 consists of 14 residues. The CDR3 DNA reads TGTGCTAGTGGCCAGGGGACAGAAGTAAATGAGCAGTTCTTC. This translates into CASGQGTEVNEQFF.

This clonotype was detected a few times. This chain joins TRBV9 and TRBJ2-1; 12 positions match TRBD2. Germline lookup yields CDR1 SGDLS and CDR2 YYNGEE. V lost 2 bases, J lost 9 bases, and 6 bases stayed unmatched. This CDR3 is 15 amino acids long. As DNA, the CDR3 is TGTGCCAGCAGCGTCGCTAGCGGGAGGGCCTCTGAGCAGTTCTTC. Protein: CASSVASGRASEQFF.

This clonotype was seen at least ten times. The CDR3 bases are TGTGCCAGCAGCTTAGGAACGGGGGGACAGTATAGCAATCAGCCCCAGCATTTT. The encoded protein is CASSLGTGGQYSNQPQHF. The rearrangement links TRBV11-1 to TRBJ1-5; 7 positions agree with TRBD1. This CDR3 has 18 amino acids. The germline V gene has CDR1 SGHAT and CDR2 FQDESV (reference sequence). The V and J ends lost 1 base and 0 bases, in that order; junction bases with no gene match: 9.

The chain has TRBV12-5 and TRBJ2-3, with D perhaps matching TRBD2 (5 bases). V was shortened by 5 bases and J by 5 bases, with 23 bases between the two germline ends. From germline, CDR1 is LGHNT and CDR2 FRNRAP. This CDR3 comprises 17 residues. The CDR3 bases are TGTGCTAGTGGTCCAGCCCTATCTAGCCGAGCGGAAGATACGCAGTATTTT. Amino acids: CASGPALSSRAEDTQYF.

At least ten counts were recorded for this clonotype. V and J are TRBV2 and TRBJ2-3, with D possibly being TRBD1 (6 bases). The CDR3 is 13 residues long. The germline CDR1 and CDR2 sequences are SNHLY and FYNNEI. V lost 11 bases and J lost 6, with 18 bases in between. The CDR3 DNA is TGTGCCTCCGGGACACCTCCCTTGGATACGCAGTATTTT. Its protein product is CASGTPPLDTQYF.

The chain carries TRBV27 and TRBJ2-6; D is possibly TRBD1 or TRBD2 (6 bases each). Germline V lookup: CDR1 MNHEY, CDR2 SMNVEV (reference sequence). V gave up 1 base and J gave up 0 bases, with 16 bases separating them. The CDR3 length is 19 residues. Written as DNA, the CDR3 is TGTGCCAGCAGTTTATGGGGGGCAACCGGGAGCTCTGGGGCCAACGTCCTGACTTTC. It codes for CASSLWGATGSSGANVLTF.

This clonotype appeared a few times. V is TRBV7-6 and J is TRBJ2-1; TRBD1 agrees at 12 bases. Germline CDR1 SGHVS, CDR2 FNYEAQ. The CDR3 covers 16 residues. Trimming took 3 bases from V and 10 from J; bases not matched to a gene: 10. CDR3 residues: CASSFPFGTGGGEQFF. The CDR3 DNA reads TGTGCCAGCAGCTTCCCATTTGGGACAGGGGGCGGAGAGCAGTTCTTC.

The chain carries TRBV12-3 or TRBV12-4 and TRBJ1-1, with TRBD1 identical over 10 bases. Germline trimming cut 6 bases from V and 7 bases from J; bases unmatched to any gene: 5. CDR3 length: 13 residues. The CDR3 loop reads CASSWTGGGEAFF. The DNA of the CDR3 is TGTGCCAGCAGCTGGACAGGGGGGGGTGAAGCTTTCTTT.

The chain combines TRBV7-9 with TRBJ2-5, with D unresolved. Germline V CDR1 and CDR2: SEHNR, FQNEAQ (reference sequence). The CDR3 is 12 amino acids. Trimming left V 4 bases short and J 5 bases short, with 8 bases between. CDR3 bases: TGTGCCAGCAGCTCGACAAGGGAGACCCAGTACTTC. This sequence encodes CASSSTRETQYF. Using reference TRBV7-9 and TRBJ2-5 for the parts outside the CDR3, the full variable domain is DTGVSQNPRHKITKRGQNVTFRCDPISEHNRLYWYRQTLGQGPEFLTYFQNEAQLEKSRLLSDRFSAERPKGSFSTLEIQRTEQGDSAMYLCASSSTRETQYFGPGTRLLVL.

The chain recombines TRBV5-1 with TRBJ1-1; D may be TRBD1 (6 bases). The CDR3 totals 15 residues. Germline CDR1 SGHRS, CDR2 YFSETQ. V was clipped by 0 bases and J by 2 bases, with 11 bases between them. CDR3 sequence reads: CASSLALQGNTEAFF. The DNA of the CDR3 is TGCGCCAGCAGCTTGGCCTTACAGGGTAACACTGAAGCTTTCTTT.

This clonotype was observed a handful of times. J is TRBJ2-7 and V is TRBV20-1; D unclear. The CDR3 loop spans 15 amino acids. Germline V gives CDR1 DFQATT, CDR2 SNEGSKA (reference sequence). V was trimmed by 0 bases and J by 2 bases, leaving 14 bases between them. CDR3 nucleotides: TGCAGTGCTAGAGATCTGTACCTCGAGCCCTACGAGCAGTACTTC. Protein product: CSARDLYLEPYEQYF.

This clonotype was picked up a small number of times. V usage is TRBV11-2 and J usage is TRBJ2-3, with D tentatively TRBD1 (5 bases). Germline V gene sequence: CDR1 SGHAT, CDR2 FQNNGV. V was shortened by 0 bases and J by 1 base, with 14 bases between the two germline ends. This CDR3 contains 17 residues. The CDR3 DNA sequence: TGTGCCAGCAGCTTAGATCCTCAGGCCAGGGGCACAGATACGCAGTATTTT. Protein product: CASSLDPQARGTDTQYF.

This clonotype was observed a handful of times. The chain has TRBV2 and TRBJ2-7, with D unclear. This CDR3 contains 11 residues. Germline V CDR1 and CDR2: SNHLY, FYNNEI. Trimming removed 8 bases from V and 2 bases from J, with 7 bases in between. The CDR3: CASHRTYEQYV. The CDR3 nucleotides are TGTGCCAGCCACAGAACCTACGAGCAGTACGTC.

This chain connects TRBV9 to TRBJ2-1, with TRBD2 identical over 10 bases. Germline CDR1 and CDR2: SGDLS and YYNGEE. The CDR3 totals 16 residues. V gave up 3 bases and J gave up 2 bases; unmatched junction bases: 5. The CDR3 nucleotides read TGTGCCAGCAGCGGTAGCGGGGGGTCCGCCTACAATGAGCAGTTCTTC. It codes for CASSGSGGSAYNEQFF.